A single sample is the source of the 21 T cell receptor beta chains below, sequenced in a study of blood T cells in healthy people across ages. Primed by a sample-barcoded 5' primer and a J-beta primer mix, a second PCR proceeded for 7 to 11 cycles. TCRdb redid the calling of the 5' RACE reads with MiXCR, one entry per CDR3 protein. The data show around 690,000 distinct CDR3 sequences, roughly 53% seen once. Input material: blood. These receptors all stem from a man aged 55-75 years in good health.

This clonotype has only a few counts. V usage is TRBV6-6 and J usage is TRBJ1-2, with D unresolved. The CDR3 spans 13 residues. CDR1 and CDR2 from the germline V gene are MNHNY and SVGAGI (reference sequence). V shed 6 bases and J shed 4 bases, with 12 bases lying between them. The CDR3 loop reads CASSPPELYGYTF. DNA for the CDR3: TGTGCCAGCAGCCCCCCTGAACTCTATGGCTACACCTTC.

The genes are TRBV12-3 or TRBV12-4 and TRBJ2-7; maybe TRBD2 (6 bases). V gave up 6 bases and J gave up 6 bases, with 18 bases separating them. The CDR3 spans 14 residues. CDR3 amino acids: CASSGEVPRGEQYF. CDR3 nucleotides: TGTGCCAGCAGCGGGGAGGTTCCTCGCGGCGAGCAGTACTTC.

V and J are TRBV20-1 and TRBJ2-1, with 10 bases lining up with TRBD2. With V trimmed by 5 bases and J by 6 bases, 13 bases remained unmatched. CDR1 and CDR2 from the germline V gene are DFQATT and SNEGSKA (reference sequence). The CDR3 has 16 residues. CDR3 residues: CSAGRGGSGGFNEQFF. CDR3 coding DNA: TGCAGTGCTGGAAGAGGGGGTAGCGGGGGGTTCAATGAGCAGTTCTTC.

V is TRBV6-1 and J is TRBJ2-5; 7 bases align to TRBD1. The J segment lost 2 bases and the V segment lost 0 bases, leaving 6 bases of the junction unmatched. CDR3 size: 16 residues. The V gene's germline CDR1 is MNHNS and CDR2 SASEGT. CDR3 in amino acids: CASSEAFGRGQETQYF. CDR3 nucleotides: TGTGCCAGCAGTGAAGCTTTCGGCAGGGGGCAAGAGACCCAGTACTTC.

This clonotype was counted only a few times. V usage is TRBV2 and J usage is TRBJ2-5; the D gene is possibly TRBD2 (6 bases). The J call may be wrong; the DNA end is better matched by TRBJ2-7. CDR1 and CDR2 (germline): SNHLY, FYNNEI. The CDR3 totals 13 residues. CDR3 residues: CASREGQTYEQYF. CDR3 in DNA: TGTGCCAGCAGGGAGGGGCAGACCTACGAGCAGTACTTC.

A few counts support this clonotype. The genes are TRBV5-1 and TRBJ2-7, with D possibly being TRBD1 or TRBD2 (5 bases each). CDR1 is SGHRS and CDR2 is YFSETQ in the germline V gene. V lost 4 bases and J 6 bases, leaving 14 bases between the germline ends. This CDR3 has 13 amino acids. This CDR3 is CASSQREGREQYF. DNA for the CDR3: TGCGCCAGCAGCCAACGAGAGGGGCGCGAGCAGTACTTC.

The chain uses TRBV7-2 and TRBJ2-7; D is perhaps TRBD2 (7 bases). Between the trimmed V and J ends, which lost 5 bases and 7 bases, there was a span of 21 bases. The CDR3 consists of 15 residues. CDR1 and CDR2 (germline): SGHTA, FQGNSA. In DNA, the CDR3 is TGTGCCAGCAGCCCCCCGCGGGGGCTTGTAAATGAGCAGTACTTC. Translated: CASSPPRGLVNEQYF.

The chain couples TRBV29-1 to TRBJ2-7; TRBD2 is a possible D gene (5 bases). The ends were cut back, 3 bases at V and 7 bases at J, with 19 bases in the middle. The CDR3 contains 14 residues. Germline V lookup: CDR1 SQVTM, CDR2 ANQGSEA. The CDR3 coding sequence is TGCAGCGTTGACCGGGCTGAGGGTTACAATGAGCAGTACTTC. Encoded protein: CSVDRAEGYNEQYF.

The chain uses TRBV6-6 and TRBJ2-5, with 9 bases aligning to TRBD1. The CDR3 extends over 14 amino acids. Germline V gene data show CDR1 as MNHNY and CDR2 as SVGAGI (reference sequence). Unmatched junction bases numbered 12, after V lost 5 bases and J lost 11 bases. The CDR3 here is CASSDGTGIGEQYF. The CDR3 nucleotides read TGTGCCAGCAGTGACGGGACAGGGATCGGAGAGCAGTACTTC.

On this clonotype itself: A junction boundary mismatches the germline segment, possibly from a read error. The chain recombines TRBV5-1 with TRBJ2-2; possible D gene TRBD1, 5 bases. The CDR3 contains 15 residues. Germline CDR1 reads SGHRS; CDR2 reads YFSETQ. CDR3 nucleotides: TGCGCTAGCAGCGAAGGGGCCTCCTGGACCGGGGAGCTGTTTTTT. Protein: CASSEGASWTGELFF.

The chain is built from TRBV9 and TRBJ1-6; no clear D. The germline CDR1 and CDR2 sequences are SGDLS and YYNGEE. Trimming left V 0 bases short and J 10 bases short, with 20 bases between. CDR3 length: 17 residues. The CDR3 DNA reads TGTGCCAGCAGCGTAGATTTGTATGCGGGCAGGAACTCACCCCTCCACTTT. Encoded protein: CASSVDLYAGRNSPLHF.

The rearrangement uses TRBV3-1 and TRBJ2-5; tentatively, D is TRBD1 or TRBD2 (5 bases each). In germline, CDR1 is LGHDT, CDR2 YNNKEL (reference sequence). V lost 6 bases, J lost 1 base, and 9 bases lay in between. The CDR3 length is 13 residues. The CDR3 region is CASRQGVQETQYF. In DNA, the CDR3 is TGTGCCAGCAGGCAGGGAGTCCAAGAGACCCAGTACTTC.

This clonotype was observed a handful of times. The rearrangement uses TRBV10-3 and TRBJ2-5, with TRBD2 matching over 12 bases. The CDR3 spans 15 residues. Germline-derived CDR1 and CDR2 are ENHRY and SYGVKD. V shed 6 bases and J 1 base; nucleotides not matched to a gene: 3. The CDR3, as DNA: TGTGCCATCAGCCGGACTAGCGGGGTCCAAGAGACCCAGTACTTC. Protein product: CAISRTSGVQETQYF.

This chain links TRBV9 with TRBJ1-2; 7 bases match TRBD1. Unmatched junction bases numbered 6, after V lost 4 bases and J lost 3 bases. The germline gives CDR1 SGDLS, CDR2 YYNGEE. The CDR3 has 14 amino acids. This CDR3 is CASSPPTGHYGYTF. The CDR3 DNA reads TGTGCCAGCAGCCCCCCGACAGGGCACTATGGCTACACCTTC. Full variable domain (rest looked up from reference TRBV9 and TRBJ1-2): DSGVTQTPKHLITATGQRVTLRCSPRSGDLSVYWYQQSLDQGLQFLIQYYNGEERAKGNILERFSAQQFPDLHSELNLSSLELGDSALYFCASSPPTGHYGYTFGSGTRLTVV.

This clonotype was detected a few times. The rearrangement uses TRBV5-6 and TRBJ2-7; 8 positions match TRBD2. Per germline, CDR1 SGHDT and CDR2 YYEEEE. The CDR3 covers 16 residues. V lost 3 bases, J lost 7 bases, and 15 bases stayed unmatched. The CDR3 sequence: CASSSGAGASYNEQYF. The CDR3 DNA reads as TGTGCCAGCAGCTCGGGAGCGGGGGCTAGCTACAATGAGCAGTACTTC.

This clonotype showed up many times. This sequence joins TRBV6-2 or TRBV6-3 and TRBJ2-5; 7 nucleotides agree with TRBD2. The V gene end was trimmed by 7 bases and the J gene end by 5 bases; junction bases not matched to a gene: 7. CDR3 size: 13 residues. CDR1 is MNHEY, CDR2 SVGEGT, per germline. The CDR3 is CASTPGGFETQYF. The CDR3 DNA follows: TGTGCCAGCACGCCCGGGGGGTTTGAGACCCAGTACTTC.

The CDR3 reads CASSDGLIWETQYF. The CDR3 coding sequence is TGTGCCAGCAGTGATGGACTTATTTGGGAGACCCAGTACTTC. The chain joins TRBV6-1 to TRBJ2-7; D may be TRBD2 (5 bases). The J call may be in error: the DNA end matches TRBJ2-5 better. Germline CDR1 and CDR2: MNHNS and SASEGT. The CDR3 length is 14 residues.

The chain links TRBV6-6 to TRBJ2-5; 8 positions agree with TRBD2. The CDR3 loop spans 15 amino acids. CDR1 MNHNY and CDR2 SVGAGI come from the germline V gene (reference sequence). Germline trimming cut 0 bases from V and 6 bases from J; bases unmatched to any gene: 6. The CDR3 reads CASSYSNRGGKTQYF. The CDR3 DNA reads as TGTGCCAGCAGTTACTCGAATCGGGGGGGAAAGACCCAGTACTTC.

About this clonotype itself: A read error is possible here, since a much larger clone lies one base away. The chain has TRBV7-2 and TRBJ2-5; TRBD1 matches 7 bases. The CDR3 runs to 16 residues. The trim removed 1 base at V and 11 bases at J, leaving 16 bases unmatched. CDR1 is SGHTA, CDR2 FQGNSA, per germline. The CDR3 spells CASSLEGKGAWNEQYF. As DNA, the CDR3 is TGTGCCAGCAGCTTAGAAGGAAAGGGGGCTTGGAATGAGCAGTACTTC.

The CDR3 reads CAISESVGSRTTEAFF. The CDR3 bases are TGTGCCATCAGTGAGTCGGTGGGGTCGCGGACCACTGAAGCTTTCTTT. The chain couples TRBV10-3 to TRBJ1-1; D unresolved. The germline V gene has CDR1 ENHRY and CDR2 SYGVKD. Trimming removed 0 bases from V and 4 bases from J, with 15 bases in between. The CDR3 is 16 residues long.

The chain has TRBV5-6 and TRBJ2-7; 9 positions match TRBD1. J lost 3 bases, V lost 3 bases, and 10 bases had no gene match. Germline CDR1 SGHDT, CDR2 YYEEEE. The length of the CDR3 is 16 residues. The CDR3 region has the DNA TGTGCCAGCAGCTCAAACCGGGACAGGGCTAACTACGAGCAGTACTTC. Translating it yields CASSSNRDRANYEQYF. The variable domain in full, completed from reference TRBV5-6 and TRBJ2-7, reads DAGVTQSPTHLIKTRGQQVTLRCSPKSGHDTVSWYQQALGQGPQFIFQYYEEEERQRGNFPDRFSGHQFPNYSSELNVNALLLGDSALYLCASSSNRDRANYEQYFGPGTRLTVT.